This T cell receptor (beta chain) appears in the sequencing data of a study of shared clonotypes between healthy human individuals. Regarding the study as a whole: Represented diversity (both genetic and exposure-history) was limited by the small number of donors.

This clone has just one count. Its specificity is not known. Assay runs were performed at deep level. Profiled with immunoSEQ multiplex PCR; TCRdb holds only in-frame clones, not every one. The top ten hold 10% to 15% of the sample, which has about 510,000 clones, about four fifths seen once. The clonotype originates from a woman aged 40-49 years in good health. Some clones in this sample may be carry-over from other donors' samples. The sequencing sample was made of PBMCs.

CDR3 residues: CALVLWREGRWQYF. DNA of the CDR3: TGTGCCCTCGTCTTATGGCGGGAGGGCCGTTGGCAGTACTTC. The rearrangement uses TRBV6-1 and TRBJ2-7; 9 bases fit TRBD2. The CDR3 sequence is 14 residues long. Germline values: CDR1 MNHNS, CDR2 SASEGT. Germline trimming cut 11 bases from V and 9 bases from J; bases unmatched to any gene: 17.